This TCR beta chain was identified in a study of T cell responses to AZD1222 COVID-19 vaccine (dated by TCRdb to about 2021). The study in broad terms: AZD1222 recipients whose second dose came at about 4 weeks and those whose second dose came at about 12 weeks were combined into one group, since spike-specific TCR depth and breadth did not differ between the two schedules. TCR sequencing covered fewer than 250 trial participants: nearly 210 given two doses of AZD1222 and approximately 26 given two doses of MenACWY control vaccine. Trial participants were enrolled into age subgroups of 18-55, 56-69 and 70-plus years, which contained around 150, 28 and 57 TCR-sequenced participants, respectively.

The paper's findings and limits, for the study overall: No day 14 peak-response samples were available, so repertoires were characterized only after the peak T cell response. Conclusions about previously exposed vaccinees were limited because only six AZD1222 recipients were SARS-CoV-2 seropositive at baseline. Participants were mostly white British, with more females than males. The authors suggested clonal diversity may have been underestimated. The whole spike protein was spanned by vaccine-associated CD4 TCRs, and dominant responses were seen in regions 160-218 and 743-854. In the small 56-69-year group, the increase in depth fell short of significance, most likely because of low power. Reportedly, close to half of the unique spike-specific TCRs recognized epitopes lying outside the regions that are mutated in the B.1.351 and B.1.1.7 variants. After two AZD1222 doses, spike-specific TCR breadth and depth were significantly higher than at day 0 and than in MenACWY recipients.

The meaning of the sample's time point label: baseline before first vaccination. Vaccinee samples came from UK trials COV001 and COV002, including a single-blind randomized controlled phase 2/3 trial of AZD1222 (ChAdOx1 nCoV-19) in healthy adults. For TCRbeta chain sequencing, PBMC samples from trial participants were taken at day 0 and at day 28 after the second dose. The CDR3 regions of human TCRbeta chains were analyzed by immunosequencing. From the authors' description of their analysis: TCRs in the repertoires were matched against a reference library of SARS-CoV-2-specific TCRs that had been generated with the MIRA antigen-specificity platform. Breadth was defined as the fraction of unique TCRs that were SARS-CoV-2-associated. Depth was defined as the fraction of total T cells that were SARS-CoV-2-associated. Using the MIRA data, each spike-specific TCR was assigned both to the spike region to which the TCR was reactive and to a CD4 or CD8 class. Log10-transformed breadth and depth values were compared by one-way ANOVA with Sidak's multiple comparisons tests. Here the immuneACCESS table is served through TCRdb, limited to in-frame sequences with V and J called. Missing clones are a known gap in these copies; in checked studies unresolved V genes cover under half, and the rest lacks a known reason. V, J and clone size reflect that table, while D and trimming were determined from the DNA. This sample holds 77,000 or so clones; about 91% were observed only once. 20% of the sample is in the top ten clones.

Concerning this clone: Its antigen is unknown. No quality values exist for individual bases; no much larger clone is one base distant.

The starting material was peripheral blood, obtained on day 0 of AZD1222 vaccination. The TCR originated in an adult in good health.

The CDR3 protein is CASTQAGHNSPLHF. The sequence in DNA is TGTGCCAGCACGCAGGCAGGTCATAATTCACCCCTCCACTTT. The V and J segments used are TRBV27 and TRBJ1-6; the D gene lacks a confident call. The CDR3 sequence holds 14 residues, the cysteine and phenylalanine included. Only the CDR3 DNA is retained, 42 bases long and in frame from the first base. V gives up 7 bases and J gives up 5 bases, and the segment between their germline ends measures 12 bases. The germline V gene (reference sequence) provides CDR1 MNHEY and CDR2 SMNVEV.